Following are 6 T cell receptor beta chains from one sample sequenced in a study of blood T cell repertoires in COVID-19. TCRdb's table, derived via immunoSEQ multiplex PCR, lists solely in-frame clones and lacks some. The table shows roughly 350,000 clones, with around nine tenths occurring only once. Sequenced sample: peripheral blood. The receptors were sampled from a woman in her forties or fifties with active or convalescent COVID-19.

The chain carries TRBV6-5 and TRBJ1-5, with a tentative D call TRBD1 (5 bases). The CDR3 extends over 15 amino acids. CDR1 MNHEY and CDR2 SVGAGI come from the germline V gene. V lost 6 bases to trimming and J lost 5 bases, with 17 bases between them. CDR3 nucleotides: TGTGCCAGCAGGGTTGCCTCAGGGAGGGATCAGCCCCAGCATTTT. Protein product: CASRVASGRDQPQHF.

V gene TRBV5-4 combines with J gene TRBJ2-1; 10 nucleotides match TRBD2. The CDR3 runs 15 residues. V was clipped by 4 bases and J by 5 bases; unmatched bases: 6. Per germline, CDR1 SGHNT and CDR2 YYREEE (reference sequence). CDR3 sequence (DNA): TGTGCCAGCAGCCCCCGGACTAGCGGCGACAATGAGCAGTTCTTC. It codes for CASSPRTSGDNEQFF. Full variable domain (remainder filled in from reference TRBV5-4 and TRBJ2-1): ETGVTQSPTHLIKTRGQQVTLRCSSQSGHNTVSWYQQALGQGPQFIFQYYREEENGRGNFPPRFSGLQFPNYSSELNVNALELDDSALYLCASSPRTSGDNEQFFGPGTRLTVL.

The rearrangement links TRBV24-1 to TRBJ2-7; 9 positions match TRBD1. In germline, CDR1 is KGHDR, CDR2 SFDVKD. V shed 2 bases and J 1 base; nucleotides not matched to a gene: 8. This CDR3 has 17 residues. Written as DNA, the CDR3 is TGTGCCACCAGTGATTCGGGGCGGGGACAGGGATCCTACGAGCAGTACTTC. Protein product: CATSDSGRGQGSYEQYF.

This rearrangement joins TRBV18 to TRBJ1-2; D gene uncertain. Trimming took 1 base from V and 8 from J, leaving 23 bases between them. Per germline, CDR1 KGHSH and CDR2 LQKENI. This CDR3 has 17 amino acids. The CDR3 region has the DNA TGTGCCAGCTCACCACTTCTGGACTCTGGGGATTTTAGCGGCTACACCTTC. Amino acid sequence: CASSPLLDSGDFSGYTF. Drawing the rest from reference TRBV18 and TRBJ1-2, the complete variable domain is NAGVMQNPRHLVRRRGQEARLRCSPMKGHSHVYWYRQLPEEGLKFMVYLQKENIIDESGMPKERFSAEFPKEGPSILRIQQVVRGDSAAYFCASSPLLDSGDFSGYTFGSGTRLTVV.

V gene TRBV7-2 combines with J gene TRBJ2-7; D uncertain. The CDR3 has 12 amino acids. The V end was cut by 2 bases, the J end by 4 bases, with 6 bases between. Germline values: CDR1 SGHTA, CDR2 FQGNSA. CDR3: CASSLMQYEQYF. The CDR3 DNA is TGTGCCAGCAGCTTAATGCAGTACGAGCAGTACTTC.

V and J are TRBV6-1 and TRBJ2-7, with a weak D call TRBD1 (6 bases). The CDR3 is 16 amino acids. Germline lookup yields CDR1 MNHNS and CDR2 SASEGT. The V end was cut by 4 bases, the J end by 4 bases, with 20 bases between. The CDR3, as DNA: TGTGCCAGCAGTGCGCAGGCCGGGACATCCCCTTACGAGCAGTACTTC. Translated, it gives CASSAQAGTSPYEQYF.